These T cell receptor beta chains were read from a single sample in a study of cytomegalovirus exposure and HLA in healthy donors. Data came from immunoSEQ multiplex PCR; TCRdb stores just in-frame clones and leaves some out. The sample contains 95,000 to 150,000 clones, roughly three quarters of which appear only once. The specimen was PBMCs. The source is a man under 40 in good health and CMV-seropositive. CDR3s include the opening cysteine and the closing phenylalanine or tryptophan. Fields, in order: CDR3 protein, V gene, clone size, J gene. The size entry is marked missing in some rows and otherwise reads once, few, many or a size class.

CDR3 protein: CASSDNSNQPQHF
V gene: TRBV6-1
clone size: -
J gene: TRBJ1-5

CDR3 protein: CASSPRGTGGGGANVLTF
V gene: TRBV7-9
clone size: -
J gene: TRBJ2-6

CDR3 protein: CASSSGVNEKLFF
V gene: TRBV10-1
clone size: -
J gene: TRBJ1-4

CDR3 protein: CASSQDGMSTTAYEQYF
V gene: TRBV4-3
clone size: once
J gene: TRBJ2-7

CDR3 protein: CASSTSGLAAQRDEQYF
V gene: TRBV13
clone size: -
J gene: TRBJ2-7

CDR3 protein: CASSQDSGGGPQYF
V gene: TRBV4-2
clone size: -
J gene: TRBJ2-5

CDR3 protein: CASSLFGTGNTGELFF
V gene: TRBV4-1
clone size: -
J gene: TRBJ2-2

CDR3 protein: CASSVGLLAGSSSYEQYF
V gene: TRBV9
clone size: once
J gene: TRBJ2-7

CDR3 protein: CASSPGQGDTEAFF
V gene: TRBV7-9
clone size: -
J gene: TRBJ1-1

CDR3 protein: CARSLSTSSSYEQYF
V gene: TRBV7-5
clone size: -
J gene: TRBJ2-7

CDR3 protein: CASSLGRGSSYEQYF
V gene: TRBV5-6
clone size: -
J gene: TRBJ2-7

CDR3 protein: CASSFNPVDGYTF
V gene: TRBV27
clone size: -
J gene: TRBJ1-2

CDR3 protein: CASSLPTGGYGNTIYF
V gene: TRBV7-9
clone size: -
J gene: TRBJ1-3

CDR3 protein: CSVDLPDSPHGNTEAFF
V gene: TRBV29-1
clone size: -
J gene: TRBJ1-1

CDR3 protein: CASSESLAGVTGELFF
V gene: TRBV2
clone size: few
J gene: TRBJ2-2

CDR3 protein: CASSYGAGYTEAFF
V gene: TRBV25-1
clone size: -
J gene: TRBJ1-1

CDR3 protein: CASSVTSGIAGTGELFF
V gene: TRBV11-2
clone size: once
J gene: TRBJ2-2

CDR3 protein: CSVEFQREYYNEQFF
V gene: TRBV29-1
clone size: -
J gene: TRBJ2-1

CDR3 protein: CASSPMGSRSYEQYF
V gene: TRBV9
clone size: few
J gene: TRBJ2-7

CDR3 protein: CASSLAILAGRVQFF
V gene: TRBV5-5
clone size: -
J gene: TRBJ2-1

CDR3 protein: CASSPGQGRTYEQYF
V gene: TRBV18
clone size: -
J gene: TRBJ2-7

CDR3 protein: CASSTGSRGEQFF
V gene: TRBV2
clone size: -
J gene: TRBJ2-1

CDR3 protein: CASSIRQIWTSGEGTGELFF
V gene: TRBV7-8
clone size: once
J gene: TRBJ2-2

CDR3 protein: CASSLDGLAGPNTGELFF
V gene: TRBV5-4
clone size: -
J gene: TRBJ2-2

CDR3 protein: CASSQGGSTSYEQYF
V gene: TRBV5-4
clone size: -
J gene: TRBJ2-7

CDR3 protein: CASRAGGRNTEAFF
V gene: TRBV28
clone size: once
J gene: TRBJ1-1

CDR3 protein: CSVESPRISGLYEQFF
V gene: TRBV29-1
clone size: -
J gene: TRBJ2-1

CDR3 protein: CASSELFRGSSTGELFF
V gene: TRBV2
clone size: -
J gene: TRBJ2-2

CDR3 protein: CASSGASGYYNEQFF
V gene: TRBV5-1
clone size: -
J gene: TRBJ2-1

CDR3 protein: CASSLEGFGEQFF
V gene: TRBV7-2
clone size: -
J gene: TRBJ2-1

CDR3 protein: CASSEVPHTGELFF
V gene: TRBV6-1
clone size: -
J gene: TRBJ2-2

CDR3 protein: CASSQVSGQGIYGYTF
V gene: TRBV4-2
clone size: -
J gene: TRBJ1-2

CDR3 protein: CASSLSRVDGYTF
V gene: TRBV6-6
clone size: -
J gene: TRBJ1-2

CDR3 protein: CASSQGRTRAMTDTQYF
V gene: TRBV4-3
clone size: -
J gene: TRBJ2-3

CDR3 protein: CASSQFVRGREGFYEQYF
V gene: TRBV4-1
clone size: -
J gene: TRBJ2-7

CDR3 protein: CASSERLLAGFDEQYF
V gene: TRBV7-8
clone size: -
J gene: TRBJ2-7

CDR3 protein: CASSLEDRGNQPQHF
V gene: TRBV5-8
clone size: -
J gene: TRBJ1-5

CDR3 protein: CASSPQQGYEQYF
V gene: TRBV18
clone size: few
J gene: TRBJ2-7

CDR3 protein: CASSQDQLAGAVDEQFF
V gene: TRBV4-3
clone size: -
J gene: TRBJ2-1

CDR3 protein: CSVQRVAGDPSYNEQFF
V gene: TRBV29-1
clone size: -
J gene: TRBJ2-1

CDR3 protein: CASSYAPSHGGGTGELFF
V gene: TRBV6-9
clone size: -
J gene: TRBJ2-2

CDR3 protein: CASSQDRSVNTEAFF
V gene: TRBV4-3
clone size: -
J gene: TRBJ1-1